Included here is one T cell receptor beta chain sequence, with context. Its matching antigen is unknown. With 60 Vbeta and 13 Jbeta primers, the PCR was carried out. Sequenced by immunoSEQ multiplex PCR; TCRdb stores in-frame clones only, minus some. This sample yields some 130,000 clones, of which just under 80% are seen a single time; about 1.8% belongs to the top ten. The sample is drawn from a study of cytomegalovirus exposure and HLA in healthy donors. This CDR3 spans 16 amino acids. CDR1 and CDR2 from the germline V gene are MNHNS and SASEGT. V dropped 2 bases and J dropped 1; count of bases not matched to a gene: 5. Points from the study as a whole: Three chains linked to CMV were shown in vitro to be specific for CMV antigens. It was reported in a later analysis that an Asian-associated ancestry cluster showed fewer N-insertions than the approximately 670-donor mean. There were 164 TCR beta chains listed as cytomegalovirus-associated.

The rearrangement uses TRBV6-1 and TRBJ1-5, with 7 bases matching TRBD1. The sample consisted of PBMCs. The clonotype was recovered from a woman aged 40 to 50 in good health and CMV-seronegative. CDR3 amino acids: CASSEPTGKSNQPQHF. The CDR3 DNA is TGTGCCAGCAGTGAACCGACAGGGAAAAGCAATCAGCCCCAGCATTTT.